The 21 T cell receptor beta chains below all came from one sample that was sequenced in a study of OX40 agonist ivuxolimab in advanced cancers. TCRdb's copy holds only in-frame clones and misses some; the assay was immunoSEQ multiplex PCR. Counted here are tens of thousands of clones, over 75% occurring once; the ten biggest clones make up less than 7.5%. This material consisted of CD4+ or CD8+ T cells sorted from blood, taken in a trial of the OX40 agonist ivuxolimab. The receptors shown here come from an adult with an advanced solid tumor such as melanoma, head and neck, liver or kidney cancer.

This sequence joins TRBV5-6 and TRBJ2-2; no reliable D call. V lost 2 bases to trimming and J lost 1 base, with 9 bases between them. This CDR3 contains 15 residues. CDR1 and CDR2 (germline): SGHDT, YYEEEE. The CDR3, as DNA: TGTGCCAGCAGCTTTGACGACGGGAACACCGGGGAGCTGTTTTTT. This translates into CASSFDDGNTGELFF.

The chain joins TRBV15 to TRBJ2-7; D unclear. Trimming removed 4 bases at V and 6 bases at J, with 13 bases between. CDR3 length: 13 amino acids. Germline assignment: CDR1 LNHNV and CDR2 YYDKDF (reference sequence). The CDR3: CATSILRPGEQYF. CDR3 DNA sequence: TGTGCCACCAGCATCCTCCGTCCGGGCGAGCAGTACTTC.

The J gene is TRBJ2-7, the V gene TRBV27; 7 bases map to TRBD1. The V and J ends lost 5 bases and 3 bases, in that order; junction bases with no gene match: 4. Germline values: CDR1 MNHEY, CDR2 SMNVEV (reference sequence). The CDR3 is 13 residues long. CDR3: CASSTSGGYEQYF. As DNA, the CDR3 is TGTGCCAGCAGTACGTCAGGGGGCTACGAGCAGTACTTC.

The chain couples TRBV5-5 to TRBJ2-7; D is uncertain. Deletions cut 0 bases from V and 3 bases from J, with 10 bases between. The germline V gene has CDR1 SGHKS and CDR2 YYEKEE (reference sequence). CDR3 length equals 14 residues. DNA for the CDR3: TGTGCCAGCAGCTTGGCCACGTGGAGCTACGAGCAGTACTTC. Translated: CASSLATWSYEQYF.

The sample holds one count of this clone. The chain recombines TRBV5-8 with TRBJ2-1; the match to TRBD1 covers 7 bases. CDR1 is SGHTS and CDR2 is YDEGEE in the germline V gene. This CDR3 has 14 amino acids. The V gene end was trimmed by 4 bases and the J gene end by 4 bases; junction bases not matched to a gene: 5. CDR3 nucleotides: TGTGCCAGCAGCCATAGACAGGGTTACAATGAGCAGTTCTTC. It yields the protein CASSHRQGYNEQFF.

The chain couples TRBV7-9 to TRBJ1-2, with 9 bases fitting TRBD1. Germline V CDR1 and CDR2: SEHNR, FQNEAQ (reference sequence). Losses at the gene ends were 3 bases for V and 3 bases for J; bases not matched to a gene: 2. The CDR3 is 14 residues long. For the CDR3, the DNA is TGTGCCAGCAGCTTCACAGGGGGCCACTATGGCTACACCTTC. Translation gives CASSFTGGHYGYTF.

This clone was counted between two and nine times. The chain links TRBV29-1 to TRBJ2-1, with D possibly TRBD1 on 5 matching bases. V lost 3 bases to trimming and J lost 7 bases, with 13 bases between them. This CDR3 contains 13 residues. CDR1 is SQVTM, CDR2 ANQGSEA, per germline. This chain's CDR3 is CSVDRGFGNEQFF. The CDR3 nucleotides are TGCAGCGTTGATAGGGGCTTTGGAAATGAGCAGTTCTTC.

This chain connects TRBV5-4 to TRBJ1-5; D uncertain. CDR3 length: 12 residues. Germline CDR1 SGHNT, CDR2 YYREEE (reference sequence). V gave up 1 base and J gave up 4 bases, with 3 bases separating them. The CDR3 region is CASSLYNQPQHF. CDR3 sequence (DNA): TGTGCCAGCAGCTTGTATAATCAGCCCCAGCATTTT.

The V and J genes are TRBV10-3 and TRBJ2-7; no clear D. Germline CDR1 and CDR2: ENHRY and SYGVKD. The germline V and J ends were trimmed by 2 bases and 4 bases, with 3 bases remaining between them. CDR3 size: 11 residues. CDR3 nucleotide sequence: TGTGCCATCAGTGAGGGATACGAGCAGTACTTC. Residues: CAISEGYEQYF.

The rearrangement links TRBV6-6 to TRBJ1-5, with 8 bases that match TRBD1. V shed 7 bases and J 0 bases; nucleotides not matched to a gene: 2. CDR1 and CDR2 from the germline V gene are MNHNY and SVGAGI (reference sequence). The CDR3 spans 14 residues. This CDR3 is CASIDRGSNQPQHF. The DNA of the CDR3 is TGTGCCAGCATCGACAGGGGTAGCAATCAGCCCCAGCATTTT.

This clone appeared a single time. The chain uses TRBV29-1 and TRBJ2-3; D remains unclear. V was trimmed by 7 bases and J by 4 bases, leaving 12 bases between them. CDR1 and CDR2 from the germline V gene are SQVTM and ANQGSEA. This CDR3 contains 12 residues. CDR3 nucleotides: TGCAGCGCACTGGGCCCCCCAGATACGCAGTATTTT. As protein: CSALGPPDTQYF.

The gene calls are TRBV19 and TRBJ2-5; TRBD1 aligns across 8 bases. This CDR3 is built from 11 residues. The V gene end was trimmed by 9 bases and the J gene end by 5 bases; junction bases not matched to a gene: 2. Germline CDR1 LNHDA, CDR2 SQIVND (reference sequence). The CDR3 sequence: CASAGGETQYF. In DNA, the CDR3 is TGTGCCAGCGCAGGGGGCGAGACCCAGTACTTC.

This sequence joins TRBV27 and TRBJ2-1, with TRBD2 identical over 10 bases. From germline, CDR1 is MNHEY and CDR2 SMNVEV (reference sequence). V was clipped by 3 bases and J by 6 bases; unmatched bases: 8. The CDR3 runs to 16 residues. The CDR3, as DNA: TGTGCCAGCAGTTTGCGGACTAGCGGAATCCTCAATGAGCAGTTCTTC. Translating gives CASSLRTSGILNEQFF.

The chain employs TRBV19 and TRBJ1-1; D gene ambiguous. CDR3 length: 13 residues. Germline assignment: CDR1 LNHDA and CDR2 SQIVND (reference sequence). V dropped 5 bases and J dropped 3 bases, with 10 bases sitting between them. This CDR3 reads CASSAQTYTEAFF. The DNA of the CDR3 is TGTGCCAGTAGTGCCCAGACCTACACTGAAGCTTTCTTT.

The chain employs TRBV7-9 and TRBJ2-4; D might be TRBD1 (5 bases). Germline CDR1 and CDR2: SEHNR and FQNEAQ (reference sequence). Trimming left V 5 bases short and J 0 bases short, with 14 bases between. CDR3 length: 16 residues. CDR3 nucleotides: TGTGCCAGCAGCCCGCCGGACACATTAGCCAAAAACATTCAGTACTTC. Translating gives CASSPPDTLAKNIQYF. Looking up the rest from reference TRBV7-9 and TRBJ2-4 gives the full variable domain: DTGVSQNPRHKITKRGQNVTFRCDPISEHNRLYWYRQTLGQGPEFLTYFQNEAQLEKSRLLSDRFSAERPKGSFSTLEIQRTEQGDSAMYLCASSPPDTLAKNIQYFGAGTRLSVL.

This chain joins TRBV2 and TRBJ2-1, with TRBD2 matching 11 bases. CDR3 length: 15 residues. Trimming cost V 5 bases and J 3 bases; bases outside gene matches: 3. Germline V CDR1 and CDR2: SNHLY, FYNNEI. The chain's CDR3 is CASSPTSGDYNEQFF. In nucleotides, the CDR3 is TGTGCCAGCAGTCCGACTAGCGGGGACTACAATGAGCAGTTCTTC.

V usage is TRBV7-9 and J usage is TRBJ2-7, with 9 bases fitting TRBD1. V dropped 5 bases and J dropped 1; count of bases not matched to a gene: 12. Germline lookup yields CDR1 SEHNR and CDR2 FQNEAQ (reference sequence). The CDR3 contains 17 residues. CDR3 DNA: TGTGCCAGCAGCGGTTACAGGGGGCGTCCATATTCCTACGAGCAGTACTTC. Encoded protein: CASSGYRGRPYSYEQYF.

CDR3 sequence (DNA): TGTGCCAGCAGTTTCAGGGGCACTGAAGCTTTCTTT. It codes for CASSFRGTEAFF. The J gene is TRBJ1-1, the V gene TRBV28; the D gene is possibly TRBD1 (6 bases). The CDR3 totals 12 residues. Germline CDR1 MDHEN, CDR2 SYDVKM. Trimming cost V 3 bases and J 4 bases, with 6 bases left between them.

The chain uses TRBV7-3 and TRBJ2-1; D not resolved. Deletions cut 4 bases from V and 6 bases from J, with 10 bases between. This CDR3 spans 13 amino acids. Germline V lookup: CDR1 SGHTA, CDR2 FQGTGA. CDR3 sequence: CASSSPPSNEQFF. CDR3 DNA sequence: TGTGCCAGCAGCTCCCCCCCTAGCAATGAGCAGTTCTTC.

The chain combines TRBV4-2 with TRBJ1-3, with D hard to call. V was clipped by 3 bases and J by 1 base, with 7 bases between them. Germline V gives CDR1 LGHNA, CDR2 YNFKEQ. The CDR3 is 14 amino acids. DNA of the CDR3: TGTGCCAGCAGCCACGCCCGGTCTGGAAACACCATATATTTT. It is translated as CASSHARSGNTIYF.

This rearrangement joins TRBV6-1 to TRBJ2-1; 9 bases match TRBD2. CDR1 is MNHNS, CDR2 SASEGT, per germline. The V and J ends lost 3 bases and 4 bases, in that order; junction bases with no gene match: 7. This CDR3 contains 16 residues. The CDR3 nucleotides are TGTGCCAGCAGTGACCAGCTTAGCGGGAGTTACAATGAGCAGTTCTTC. Its translation is CASSDQLSGSYNEQFF.